One and the same sample provided the 21 T cell receptor beta chains below, sequenced in a study of post-analysis software for immune sequencing data. These receptors' targets are unknown. Overall study findings and caveats: The study found TRBV5-6, TRBV5-1 and TRBV20-1 among 5 or 6 TRBV segments more frequent in patients than controls.

Unique molecular identifiers featured in each of the TCR beta cDNA libraries. One entry per CDR3 protein, called by TCRdb with MiXCR from the PCR reads. The sample shows hundreds of thousands of distinct CDR3 sequences, approximately 59% of them seen only once. The source material was blood. The receptors stem from a girl aged 2 to 10 with multiple sclerosis.

The sample holds a few counts of this clonotype. V is TRBV6-6 and J is TRBJ2-7, with a weak D call TRBD1 (5 bases). V was cut by 5 bases and J by 6 bases, with 17 bases left in between. The V gene's germline CDR1 is MNHNY and CDR2 SVGAGI (reference sequence). This CDR3 has 14 residues. The CDR3 region has the DNA TGTGCCAGCAGTCCCGGATGGGGCCAGACCGAGCAGTACTTC. As protein: CASSPGWGQTEQYF.

The chain is built from TRBV5-5 and TRBJ2-5; the D is unclear. This CDR3 contains 14 residues. The V end was cut by 3 bases, the J end by 2 bases, with 11 bases between. Germline V gene data show CDR1 as SGHKS and CDR2 as YYEKEE (reference sequence). CDR3 DNA sequence: TGTGCCAGCAGCTCCCGATGGGTACAAGAGACCCAGTACTTC. Protein sequence: CASSSRWVQETQYF.

This clonotype came up once. This chain uses TRBV6-5 with TRBJ2-5; perhaps TRBD2 as D (5 bases). The V gene lost 0 bases and the J gene lost 4 bases, with 12 bases spanning the gap. CDR3 length: 15 amino acids. Germline V gene data show CDR1 as MNHEY and CDR2 as SVGAGI. In DNA form, the CDR3 reads TGTGCCAGCAGTTACTCTAAGAGCGGCCGAGAGACCCAGTACTTC. This sequence encodes CASSYSKSGRETQYF.

The chain couples TRBV13 to TRBJ1-6, with TRBD1 identical over 9 bases. Germline V gives CDR1 PRHDT, CDR2 FYEKMQ (reference sequence). CDR3 length: 15 residues. V lost 5 bases, J lost 3 bases, and 2 bases stayed unmatched. Here the CDR3 reads CASSEGQGYNSPLHF. CDR3 bases: TGTGCCAGCAGCGAGGGACAGGGCTATAATTCACCCCTCCACTTT.

This chain links TRBV24-1 with TRBJ2-1; 7 bases line up with TRBD2. The CDR3 has 16 residues. The V segment lost 4 bases and the J segment 0 bases; nucleotides outside the gene matches: 5. In germline, CDR1 is KGHDR, CDR2 SFDVKD. The chain's CDR3 is CATSEGGGLSYNEQFF. The CDR3 DNA reads TGTGCCACCAGTGAGGGGGGGGGACTCTCCTACAATGAGCAGTTCTTC.

This clonotype came up a few times. A read error may be the cause here, since a much bigger clone is one base away. The V gene is TRBV4-1, the J gene TRBJ2-7, with D hard to call. Looked up from germline, CDR1 is MGHRA and CDR2 is YSYEKL. The CDR3 runs 12 residues. The CDR3 spells CAGSQDGYEQYF. The CDR3 DNA reads as TGCGCCGGCAGCCAAGACGGTTACGAGCAGTACTTC.

This clonotype appeared a few times. The chain recombines TRBV19 with TRBJ2-3, with a possible D match to TRBD2 (7 bases). Per the germline V gene, CDR1 is LNHDA and CDR2 is SQIVND (reference sequence). The V end was cut by 1 base, the J end by 4 bases, with 15 bases between. The CDR3 runs 16 residues. The CDR3 spells CASSIGGGGPPDTQYF. The CDR3 region has the DNA TGTGCCAGTAGTATAGGAGGGGGAGGGCCACCAGATACGCAGTATTTT.

In nucleotides, the CDR3 is TGTGCTAGTGCCCCCCGGGATTTTTCTGGGGCCAACGTCCTGACTTTC. Translating gives CASAPRDFSGANVLTF. The rearrangement joins TRBV12-5 to TRBJ2-6, with a tentative D call TRBD2 (5 bases). This CDR3 is built from 16 residues. The V and J ends lost 7 bases and 1 base respectively, with 14 bases between them. Looked up from germline, CDR1 is LGHNT and CDR2 is FRNRAP.

The CDR3 nucleotides are TGTGCCAGCAGTGGGATCAAAGGGGAGCAGTACTTC. The encoded protein is CASSGIKGEQYF. The chain joins TRBV7-9 to TRBJ2-7, with D unclear. Germline CDR1 and CDR2: SEHNR and FQNEAQ (reference sequence). Trimming stripped 6 bases from V and 7 bases from J, with 13 bases between. The CDR3 has 12 residues.

This clonotype was seen only once. The gene calls are TRBV24-1 and TRBJ1-2; D not certain. The V end was cut by 2 bases, the J end by 7 bases, with 10 bases between. Per the germline V gene, CDR1 is KGHDR and CDR2 is SFDVKD. The CDR3 loop spans 13 amino acids. CDR3 sequence reads: CATSDYSAAGYTF. Written as DNA, the CDR3 is TGTGCCACCAGTGATTACTCTGCGGCTGGCTACACCTTC.

J is TRBJ1-2 and V is TRBV10-3, with D uncertain. The CDR3 totals 12 residues. The V and J ends lost 8 bases and 3 bases respectively, with 10 bases between them. CDR1 and CDR2 (germline): ENHRY, SYGVKD. This CDR3 reads CAIPGVYYGYTF. In DNA, the CDR3 is TGTGCCATCCCGGGAGTATACTATGGCTACACCTTC.

The chain combines TRBV12-3 or TRBV12-4 with TRBJ2-1, with D possibly TRBD2 on 5 matching bases. V was shortened by 4 bases and J by 8 bases, with 15 bases between the two germline ends. The length of the CDR3 is 14 residues. The CDR3 DNA reads as TGTGCCAGCAGTTCCACCCCGGGGTCCGATGAGCAGTTCTTC. It specifies CASSSTPGSDEQFF.

This clonotype came up a few times. The rearrangement links TRBV4-3 to TRBJ1-1; D possibly corresponds to TRBD1 (5 bases). The CDR3 is made up of 15 amino acids. The germline gives CDR1 LGHNA, CDR2 YSLEER. V was clipped by 6 bases and J by 0 bases, with 14 bases between them. CDR3 in amino acids: CASRERGLLNTEAFF. The CDR3 DNA follows: TGCGCCAGCAGGGAGCGGGGACTGTTGAACACTGAAGCTTTCTTT.

The chain joins TRBV5-5 to TRBJ2-4; tentatively, D is TRBD1 (6 bases). V was clipped by 0 bases and J by 6 bases, with 13 bases between them. In germline, CDR1 is SGHKS, CDR2 YYEKEE (reference sequence). CDR3 length equals 15 residues. The CDR3 reads CASSLDPGEINIQYF. The DNA of the CDR3 is TGTGCCAGCAGCTTGGATCCAGGGGAAATAAACATTCAGTACTTC.

This clonotype was seen only a few times. This chain uses TRBV4-3 with TRBJ2-1; 10 nucleotides align to TRBD2. The CDR3 loop spans 15 amino acids. With 3 bases clipped from V and 7 bases from J, the junction kept 6 bases outside the gene matches. From germline, CDR1 is LGHNA and CDR2 YSLEER. The chain's CDR3 is CASSHGLAVGNEQFF. DNA of the CDR3: TGCGCCAGCAGCCATGGACTAGCGGTTGGGAATGAGCAGTTCTTC.

This clonotype was counted a few times. The chain carries TRBV5-1 and TRBJ1-1; D ambiguous. CDR1 and CDR2 from the germline V gene are SGHRS and YFSETQ. This CDR3 region has 14 residues. V lost 3 bases and J 0 bases, leaving 9 bases between the germline ends. In DNA, the CDR3 is TGCGCCAGCAGCTCCGACGTGGTGAACACTGAAGCTTTCTTT. It codes for CASSSDVVNTEAFF.

This clonotype was picked up a small number of times. This chain connects TRBV5-1 to TRBJ1-1; D is unresolved. V was trimmed by 4 bases and J by 1 base, leaving 11 bases between them. The CDR3 runs to 14 residues. Germline CDR1 and CDR2: SGHRS and YFSETQ. This CDR3 reads CASSSDIPNTEAFF. In DNA form, the CDR3 reads TGCGCCAGCAGCAGTGACATTCCGAACACTGAAGCTTTCTTT.

The chain uses TRBV15 and TRBJ2-1; D gene ambiguous. The CDR3 runs 14 residues. Germline values: CDR1 LNHNV, CDR2 YYDKDF (reference sequence). Between the trimmed V and J ends, which lost 5 bases and 5 bases, there was a span of 13 bases. CDR3 sequence: CATSGADPNNEQFF. The CDR3 DNA follows: TGTGCCACCAGCGGAGCCGACCCCAACAATGAGCAGTTCTTC.

The V call is TRBV11-2, the J call TRBJ2-4, with a possible D match to TRBD2 (5 bases). TRBJ2-7 matches the DNA end more closely, so the J call is doubtful. CDR3 size: 14 residues. Germline V gene data show CDR1 as SGHAT and CDR2 as FQNNGV. The CDR3 sequence is CASSLTHGVHEQYF. In nucleotides, the CDR3 is TGTGCCAGCAGCCTAACCCACGGGGTACACGAGCAGTACTTC.

The chain employs TRBV6-5 and TRBJ1-2, with D possibly TRBD1 on 6 matching bases. The ends were cut back, 6 bases at V and 4 bases at J, with 9 bases in the middle. Per germline, CDR1 MNHEY and CDR2 SVGAGI. CDR3 length: 12 residues. The chain's CDR3 is CASRDSSYGYTF. Written as DNA, the CDR3 is TGTGCCAGCAGGGACAGTTCCTATGGCTACACCTTC.

The table lists this clonotype with a few counts. The gene calls are TRBV7-6 and TRBJ2-1, with 9 bases matching TRBD2. Germline-derived CDR1 and CDR2 are SGHVS and FNYEAQ. This CDR3 region has 14 residues. J was trimmed by 7 bases and V by 3 bases; bases with no gene match: 4. CDR3 coding DNA: TGTGCCAGCAGCTTGCGGGGGGGCCTGAATGAGCAGTTCTTC. Translating it yields CASSLRGGLNEQFF.